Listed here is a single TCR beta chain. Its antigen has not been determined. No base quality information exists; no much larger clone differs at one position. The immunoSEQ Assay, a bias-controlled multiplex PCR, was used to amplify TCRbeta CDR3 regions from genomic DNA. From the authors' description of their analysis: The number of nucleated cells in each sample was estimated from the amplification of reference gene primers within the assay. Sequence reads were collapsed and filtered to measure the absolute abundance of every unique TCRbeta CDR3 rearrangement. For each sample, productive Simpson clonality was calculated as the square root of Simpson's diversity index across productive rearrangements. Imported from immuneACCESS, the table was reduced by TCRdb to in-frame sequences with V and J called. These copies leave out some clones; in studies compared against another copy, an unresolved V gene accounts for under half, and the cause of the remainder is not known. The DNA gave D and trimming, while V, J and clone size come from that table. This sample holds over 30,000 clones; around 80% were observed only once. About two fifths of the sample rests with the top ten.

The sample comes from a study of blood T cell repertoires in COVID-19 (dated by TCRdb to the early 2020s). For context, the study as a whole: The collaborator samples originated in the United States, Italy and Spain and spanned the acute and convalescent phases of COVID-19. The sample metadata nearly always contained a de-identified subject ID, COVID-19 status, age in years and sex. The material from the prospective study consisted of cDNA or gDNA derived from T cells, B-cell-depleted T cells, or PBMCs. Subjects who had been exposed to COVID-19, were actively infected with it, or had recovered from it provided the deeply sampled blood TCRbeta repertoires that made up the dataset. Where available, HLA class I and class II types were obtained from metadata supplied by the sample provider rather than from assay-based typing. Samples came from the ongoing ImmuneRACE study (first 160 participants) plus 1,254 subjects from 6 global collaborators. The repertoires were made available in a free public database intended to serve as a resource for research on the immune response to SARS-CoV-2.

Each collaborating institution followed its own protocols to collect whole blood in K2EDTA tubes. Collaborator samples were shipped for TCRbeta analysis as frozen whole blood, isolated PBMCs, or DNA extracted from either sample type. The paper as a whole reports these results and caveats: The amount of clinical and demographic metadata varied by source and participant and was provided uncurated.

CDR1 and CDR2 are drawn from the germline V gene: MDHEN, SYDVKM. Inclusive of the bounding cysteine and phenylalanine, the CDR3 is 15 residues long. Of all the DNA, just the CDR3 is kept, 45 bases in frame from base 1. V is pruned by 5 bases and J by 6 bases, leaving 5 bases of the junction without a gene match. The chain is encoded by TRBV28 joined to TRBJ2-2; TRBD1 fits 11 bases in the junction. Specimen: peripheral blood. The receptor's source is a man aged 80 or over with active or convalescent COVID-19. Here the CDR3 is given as CASSLGDRGAGELFF. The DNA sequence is TGTGCCAGCAGTCTAGGGGACAGGGGGGCCGGGGAGCTGTTTTTT. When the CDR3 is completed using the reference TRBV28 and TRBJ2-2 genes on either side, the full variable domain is DVKVTQSSRYLVKRTGEKVFLECVQDMDHENMFWYRQDPGLGLRLIYFSYDVKMKEKGDIPEGYSVSREKKERFSLILESASTNQTSMYLCASSLGDRGAGELFFGEGSRLTVL.